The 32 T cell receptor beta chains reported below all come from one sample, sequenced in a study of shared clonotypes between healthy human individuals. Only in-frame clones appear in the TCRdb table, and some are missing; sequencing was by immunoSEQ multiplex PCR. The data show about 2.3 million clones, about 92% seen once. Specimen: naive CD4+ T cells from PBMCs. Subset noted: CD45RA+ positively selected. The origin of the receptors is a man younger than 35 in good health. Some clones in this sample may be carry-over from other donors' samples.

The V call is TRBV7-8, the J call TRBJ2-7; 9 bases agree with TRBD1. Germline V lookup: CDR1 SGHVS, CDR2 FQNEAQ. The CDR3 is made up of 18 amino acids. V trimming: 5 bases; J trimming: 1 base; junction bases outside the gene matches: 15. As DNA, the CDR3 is TGTGCCAGCAGCCTTAGGACAGGGGCCCCAGCGTTGTCCTACGAGCAGTACTTC. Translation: CASSLRTGAPALSYEQYF.

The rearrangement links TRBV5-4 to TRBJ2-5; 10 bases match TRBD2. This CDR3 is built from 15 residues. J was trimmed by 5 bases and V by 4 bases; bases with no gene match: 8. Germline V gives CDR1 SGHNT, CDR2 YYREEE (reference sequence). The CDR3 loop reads CASSPNEAGGETQYF. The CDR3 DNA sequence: TGTGCCAGCAGCCCGAACGAAGCGGGAGGGGAGACCCAGTACTTC.

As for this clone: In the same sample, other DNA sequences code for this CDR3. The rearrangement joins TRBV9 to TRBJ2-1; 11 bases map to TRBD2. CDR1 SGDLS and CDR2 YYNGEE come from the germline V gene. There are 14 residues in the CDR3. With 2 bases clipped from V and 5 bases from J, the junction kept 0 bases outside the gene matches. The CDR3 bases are TGTGCCAGCAGCGTGGGACTAGCGGACAATGAGCAGTTCTTC. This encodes CASSVGLADNEQFF.

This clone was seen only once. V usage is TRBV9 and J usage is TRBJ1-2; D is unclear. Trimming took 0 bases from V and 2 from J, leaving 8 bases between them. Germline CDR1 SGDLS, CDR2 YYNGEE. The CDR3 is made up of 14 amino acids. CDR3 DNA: TGTGCCAGCAGCGTAGGGGAAGGGAACTATGGCTACACCTTC. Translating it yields CASSVGEGNYGYTF.

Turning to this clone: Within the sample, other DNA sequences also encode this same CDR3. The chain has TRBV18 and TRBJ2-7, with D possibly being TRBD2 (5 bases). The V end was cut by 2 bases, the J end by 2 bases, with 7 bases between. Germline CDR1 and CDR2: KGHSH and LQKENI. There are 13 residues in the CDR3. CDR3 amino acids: CASSPGRTYEQYF. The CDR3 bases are TGTGCCAGCTCACCAGGGAGAACCTACGAGCAGTACTTC.

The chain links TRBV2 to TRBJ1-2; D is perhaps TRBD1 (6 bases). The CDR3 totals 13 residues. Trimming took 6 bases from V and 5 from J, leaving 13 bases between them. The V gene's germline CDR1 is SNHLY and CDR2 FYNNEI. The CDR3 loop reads CASRVDRTYGYTF. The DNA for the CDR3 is TGTGCCAGCAGGGTAGACAGGACTTATGGCTACACCTTC.

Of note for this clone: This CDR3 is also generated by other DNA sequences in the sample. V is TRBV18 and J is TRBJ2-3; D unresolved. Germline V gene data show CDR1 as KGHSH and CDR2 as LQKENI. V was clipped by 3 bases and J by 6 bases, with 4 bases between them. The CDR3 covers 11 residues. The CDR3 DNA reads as TGTGCCAGCTCACCGGGGGATACGCAGTATTTT. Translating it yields CASSPGDTQYF. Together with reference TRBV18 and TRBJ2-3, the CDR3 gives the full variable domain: NAGVMQNPRHLVRRRGQEARLRCSPMKGHSHVYWYRQLPEEGLKFMVYLQKENIIDESGMPKERFSAEFPKEGPSILRIQQVVRGDSAAYFCASSPGDTQYFGPGTRLTVL.

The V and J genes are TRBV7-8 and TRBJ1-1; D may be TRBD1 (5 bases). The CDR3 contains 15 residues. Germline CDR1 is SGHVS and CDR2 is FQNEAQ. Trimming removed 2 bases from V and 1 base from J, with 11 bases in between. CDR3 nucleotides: TGTGCCAGCAGCTTAAGGTTTCAGGGGAACACTGAAGCTTTCTTT. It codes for CASSLRFQGNTEAFF.

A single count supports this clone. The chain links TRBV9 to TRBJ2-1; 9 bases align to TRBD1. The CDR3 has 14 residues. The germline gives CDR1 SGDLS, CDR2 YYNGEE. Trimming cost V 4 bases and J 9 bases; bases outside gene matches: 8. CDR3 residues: CASSPGTGFIEQFF. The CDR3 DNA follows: TGTGCCAGCAGCCCCGGGACAGGGTTTATTGAGCAGTTCTTC.

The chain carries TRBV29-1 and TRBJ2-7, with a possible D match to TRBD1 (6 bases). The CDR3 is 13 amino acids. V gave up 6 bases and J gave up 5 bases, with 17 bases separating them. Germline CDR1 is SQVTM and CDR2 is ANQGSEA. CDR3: CSVYREVGNEQYF. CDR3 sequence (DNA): TGCAGCGTATACAGGGAAGTTGGAAACGAGCAGTACTTC.

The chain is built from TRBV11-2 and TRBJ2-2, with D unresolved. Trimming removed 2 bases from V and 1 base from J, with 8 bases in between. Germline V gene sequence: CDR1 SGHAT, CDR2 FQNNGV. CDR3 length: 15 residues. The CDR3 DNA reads TGTGCCAGCAGCTTAAAAGTGCAGAACACCGGGGAGCTGTTTTTT. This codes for CASSLKVQNTGELFF.

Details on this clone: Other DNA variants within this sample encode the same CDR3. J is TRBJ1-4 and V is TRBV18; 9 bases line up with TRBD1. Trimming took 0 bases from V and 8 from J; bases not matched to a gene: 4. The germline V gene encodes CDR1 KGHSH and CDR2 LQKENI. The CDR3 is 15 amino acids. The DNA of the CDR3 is TGTGCCAGCTCACCACCGGGACAGGGAAGCGAAAAACTGTTTTTT. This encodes CASSPPGQGSEKLFF.

For the CDR3, the DNA is TGTGCCAGCAGCTTGGGCGGGAGTAAAACCTACGAGCAGTACTTC. This codes for CASSLGGSKTYEQYF. The chain carries TRBV5-5 and TRBJ2-7; 7 bases match TRBD2. Per germline, CDR1 SGHKS and CDR2 YYEKEE (reference sequence). The length of the CDR3 is 15 residues. The V and J ends lost 0 bases and 2 bases, in that order; junction bases with no gene match: 5. Full variable domain (rest looked up from reference TRBV5-5 and TRBJ2-7): DAGVTQSPTHLIKTRGQQVTLRCSPISGHKSVSWYQQVLGQGPQFIFQYYEKEERGRGNFPDRFSARQFPNYSSELNVNALLLGDSALYLCASSLGGSKTYEQYFGPGTRLTVT.

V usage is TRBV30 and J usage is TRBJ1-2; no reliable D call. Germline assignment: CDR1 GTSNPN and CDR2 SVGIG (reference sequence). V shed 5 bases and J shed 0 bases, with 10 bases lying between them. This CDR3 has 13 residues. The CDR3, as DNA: TGTGCCTGGTGGACCCTCACTAACTATGGCTACACCTTC. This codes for CAWWTLTNYGYTF.

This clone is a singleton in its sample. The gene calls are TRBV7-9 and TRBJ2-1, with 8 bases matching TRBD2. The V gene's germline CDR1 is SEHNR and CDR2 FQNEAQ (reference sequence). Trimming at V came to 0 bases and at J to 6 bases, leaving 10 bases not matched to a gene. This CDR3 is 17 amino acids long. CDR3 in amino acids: CASSLARQAGVGNEQFF. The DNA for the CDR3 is TGTGCCAGCAGCTTAGCGCGCCAAGCGGGAGTAGGCAATGAGCAGTTCTTC.

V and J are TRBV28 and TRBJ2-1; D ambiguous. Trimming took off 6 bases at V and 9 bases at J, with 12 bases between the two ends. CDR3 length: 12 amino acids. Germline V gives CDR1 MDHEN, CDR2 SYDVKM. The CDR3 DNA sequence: TGTGCCAGCAGCTTCGGAAGGAGTGAGCAGTTCTTC. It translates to CASSFGRSEQFF.

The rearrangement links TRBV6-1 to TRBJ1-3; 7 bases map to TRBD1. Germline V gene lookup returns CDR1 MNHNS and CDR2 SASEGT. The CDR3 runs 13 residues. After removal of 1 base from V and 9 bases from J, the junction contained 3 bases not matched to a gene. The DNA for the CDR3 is TGTGCCAGCAGTGAAGAAGGGGGCGCCACCATATATTTT. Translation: CASSEEGGATIYF.

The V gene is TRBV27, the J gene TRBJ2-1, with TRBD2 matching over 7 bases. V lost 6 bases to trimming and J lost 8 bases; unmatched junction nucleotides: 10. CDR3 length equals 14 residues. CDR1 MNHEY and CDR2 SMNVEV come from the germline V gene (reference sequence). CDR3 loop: CASSLEGGSYEQFF. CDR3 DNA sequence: TGTGCCAGCAGCCTGGAGGGCGGGAGTTATGAGCAGTTCTTC.

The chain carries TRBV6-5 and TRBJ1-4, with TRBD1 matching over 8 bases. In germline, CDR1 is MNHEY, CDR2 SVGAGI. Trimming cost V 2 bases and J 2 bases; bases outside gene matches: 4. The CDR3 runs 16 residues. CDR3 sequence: CASSYGQGRTNEKLFF. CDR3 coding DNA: TGTGCCAGCAGTTACGGACAGGGCAGGACTAATGAAAAACTGTTTTTT.

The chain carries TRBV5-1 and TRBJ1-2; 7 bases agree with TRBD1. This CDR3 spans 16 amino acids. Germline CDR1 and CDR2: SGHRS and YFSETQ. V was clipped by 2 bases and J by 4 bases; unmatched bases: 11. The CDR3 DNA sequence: TGCGCCAGCAGCTTTCATACAGGGGAAGTTTCCTATGGCTACACCTTC. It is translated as CASSFHTGEVSYGYTF.

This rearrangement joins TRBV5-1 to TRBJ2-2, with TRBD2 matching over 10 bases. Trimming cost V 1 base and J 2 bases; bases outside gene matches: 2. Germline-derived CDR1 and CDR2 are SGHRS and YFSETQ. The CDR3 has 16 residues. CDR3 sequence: CASSLSSGGNTGELFF. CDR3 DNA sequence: TGCGCCAGCAGCTTGTCTAGCGGGGGAAACACCGGGGAGCTGTTTTTT.

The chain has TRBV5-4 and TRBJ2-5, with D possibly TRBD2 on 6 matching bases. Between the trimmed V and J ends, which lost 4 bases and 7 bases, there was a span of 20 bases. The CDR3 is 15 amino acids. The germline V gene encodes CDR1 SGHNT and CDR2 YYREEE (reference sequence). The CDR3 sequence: CASSQGSSDRTTQYF. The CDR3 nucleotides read TGTGCCAGCAGCCAAGGGTCTAGCGACCGTACGACCCAGTACTTC.

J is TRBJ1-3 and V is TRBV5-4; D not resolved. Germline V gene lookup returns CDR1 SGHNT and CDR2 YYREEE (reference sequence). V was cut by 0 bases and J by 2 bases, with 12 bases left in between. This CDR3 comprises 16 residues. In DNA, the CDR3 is TGTGCCAGCAGCTTGGAGGGAGGCCCGGCTGGAAACACCATATATTTT. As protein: CASSLEGGPAGNTIYF.

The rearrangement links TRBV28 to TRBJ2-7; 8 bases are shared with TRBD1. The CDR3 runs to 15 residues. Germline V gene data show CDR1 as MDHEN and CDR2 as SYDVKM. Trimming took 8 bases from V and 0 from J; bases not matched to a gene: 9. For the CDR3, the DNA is TGTGCCAGCGGAATCACAGGGGGGAACTCCTACGAGCAGTACTTC. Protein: CASGITGGNSYEQYF.

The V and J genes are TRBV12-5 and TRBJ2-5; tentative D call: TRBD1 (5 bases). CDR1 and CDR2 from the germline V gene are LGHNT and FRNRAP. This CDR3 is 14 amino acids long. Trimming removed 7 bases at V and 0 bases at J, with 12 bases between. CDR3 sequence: CASAFGRDQETQYF. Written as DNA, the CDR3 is TGTGCTAGTGCCTTCGGCAGGGACCAAGAGACCCAGTACTTC.

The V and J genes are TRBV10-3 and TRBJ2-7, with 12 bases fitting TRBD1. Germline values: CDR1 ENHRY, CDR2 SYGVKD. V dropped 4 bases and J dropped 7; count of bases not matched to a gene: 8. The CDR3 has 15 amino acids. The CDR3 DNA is TGTGCCATCAGTGCATCAGGGACAGGGGGCGAAGAGCAGTACTTC. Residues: CAISASGTGGEEQYF.

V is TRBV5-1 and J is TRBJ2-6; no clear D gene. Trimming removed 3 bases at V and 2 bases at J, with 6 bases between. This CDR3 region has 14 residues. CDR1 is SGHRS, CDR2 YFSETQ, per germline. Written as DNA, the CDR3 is TGCGCCAGCAGCTCTCCTGCTGGGGCCAACGTCCTGACTTTC. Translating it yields CASSSPAGANVLTF. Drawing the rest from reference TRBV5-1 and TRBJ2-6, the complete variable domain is KAGVTQTPRYLIKTRGQQVTLSCSPISGHRSVSWYQQTPGQGLQFLFEYFSETQRNKGNFPGRFSGRQFSNSRSEMNVSTLELGDSALYLCASSSPAGANVLTFGAGSRLTVL.

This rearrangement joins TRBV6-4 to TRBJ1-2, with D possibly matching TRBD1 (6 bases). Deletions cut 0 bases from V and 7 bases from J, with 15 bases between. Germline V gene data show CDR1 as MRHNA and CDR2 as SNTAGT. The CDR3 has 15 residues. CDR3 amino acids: CASSDSRGRGGGYTF. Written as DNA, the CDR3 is TGTGCCAGCAGTGACTCGCGGGGGCGCGGTGGTGGCTACACCTTC.

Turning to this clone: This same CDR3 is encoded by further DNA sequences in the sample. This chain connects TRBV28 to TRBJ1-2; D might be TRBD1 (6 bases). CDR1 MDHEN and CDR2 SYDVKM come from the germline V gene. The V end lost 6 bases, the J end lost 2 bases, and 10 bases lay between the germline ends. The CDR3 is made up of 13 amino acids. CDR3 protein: CASRRTGNYGYTF. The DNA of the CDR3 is TGTGCCAGCAGACGAACAGGGAACTATGGCTACACCTTC.

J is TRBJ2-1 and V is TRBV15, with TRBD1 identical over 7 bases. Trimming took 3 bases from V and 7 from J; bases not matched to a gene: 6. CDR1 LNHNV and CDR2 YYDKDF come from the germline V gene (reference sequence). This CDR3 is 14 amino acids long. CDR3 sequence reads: CATSSGDSLNEQFF. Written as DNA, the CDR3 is TGTGCCACCAGCAGTGGGGACAGCTTGAATGAGCAGTTCTTC.

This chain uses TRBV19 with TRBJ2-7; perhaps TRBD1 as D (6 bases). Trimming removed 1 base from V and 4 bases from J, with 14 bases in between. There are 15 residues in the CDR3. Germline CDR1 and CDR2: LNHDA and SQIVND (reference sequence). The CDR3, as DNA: TGTGCCAGTAGTATAGCTTGGCAGGGGCGGTACGAGCAGTACTTC. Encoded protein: CASSIAWQGRYEQYF.

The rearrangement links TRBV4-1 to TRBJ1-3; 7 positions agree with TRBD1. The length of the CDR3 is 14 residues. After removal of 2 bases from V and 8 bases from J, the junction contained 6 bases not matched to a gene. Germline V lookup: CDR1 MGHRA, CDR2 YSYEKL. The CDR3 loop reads CASSQLRQGHTIYF. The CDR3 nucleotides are TGCGCCAGCAGCCAACTAAGACAGGGACACACCATATATTTT.